The following is a T cell receptor (beta chain) sequence with its context. The antigen remains unidentified. V was cut by 4 bases and J by 5 bases, with 15 bases left in between. This CDR3 contains 14 residues. Germline lookup yields CDR1 SGHRS and CDR2 YFSETQ. The data derive from a study of cytomegalovirus exposure and HLA in healthy donors. About the study: Earlier, 150 million to 200 million T cells were analyzed, and 95 million to 140 million unique TCR beta sequences were found among them.

Regarding the study as a whole: Cytomegalovirus-associated TCR beta chains were listed, numbering some 170. When the data were analyzed later, several of the most significant clusters appeared to be linked to common viral pathogens.

A multiplex PCR was run with 60 Vbeta primers and 13 Jbeta primers. Original analysis: Later, an analysis found about 80 million unique TCR beta chains, and roughly 9.9 million of these were shared. The protocol was immunoSEQ multiplex PCR, while the TCRdb copy is restricted to in-frame clones and leaves out a portion. V and J calls and clone size are copied from that table; D and trimming were computed from the DNA. Here the sample spans approximately 100,000 clones, 60% to 75% being singletons. The source of this sequence is a man aged 35 to 55 in good health and CMV-seropositive. The chain carries TRBV5-1 and TRBJ2-5; D might be TRBD2 (5 bases). Sequencing input: PBMCs. The DNA for the CDR3 is TGCGCCAGCAGCCACTTCACTAGTTTTGAGACCCAGTACTTC. Translating it yields CASSHFTSFETQYF. Using reference TRBV5-1 and TRBJ2-5 for the parts outside the CDR3, the full variable domain is KAGVTQTPRYLIKTRGQQVTLSCSPISGHRSVSWYQQTPGQGLQFLFEYFSETQRNKGNFPGRFSGRQFSNSRSEMNVSTLELGDSALYLCASSHFTSFETQYFGPGTRLLVL.